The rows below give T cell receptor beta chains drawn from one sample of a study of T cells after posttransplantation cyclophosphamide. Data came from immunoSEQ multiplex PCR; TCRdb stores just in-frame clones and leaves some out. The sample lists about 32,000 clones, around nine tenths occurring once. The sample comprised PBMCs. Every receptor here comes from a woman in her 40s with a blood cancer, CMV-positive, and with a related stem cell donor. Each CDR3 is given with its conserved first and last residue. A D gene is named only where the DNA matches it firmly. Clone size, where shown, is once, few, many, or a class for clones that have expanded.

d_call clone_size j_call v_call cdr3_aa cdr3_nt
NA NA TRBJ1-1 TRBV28 CASRLQGSPEAFF TGTGCCAGCCGCTTACAGGGTTCTCCTGAAGCTTTCTTT
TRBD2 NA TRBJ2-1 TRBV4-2 CASSQGVAGTSGGLGEQFF TGTGCCAGCAGCCAAGGGGTCGCTGGGACTAGCGGGGGCCTAGGAGAGCAGTTCTTC
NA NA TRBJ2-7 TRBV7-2 CASSWAGQRIYEQYF TGTGCCAGCAGCTGGGCGGGACAGAGGATTTACGAGCAGTACTTC
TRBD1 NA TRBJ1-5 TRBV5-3 CARSPGQWRNQPQHF TGTGCCAGAAGCCCGGGACAGTGGCGGAATCAGCCCCAGCATTTT
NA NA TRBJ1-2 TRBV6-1 CASSEHGGHYGYTF TGTGCCAGCAGTGAGCATGGAGGGCACTATGGCTACACCTTC
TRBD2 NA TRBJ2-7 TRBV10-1 CASSESAGGPGEQYF TGCGCCAGCAGTGAGTCGGCGGGGGGGCCGGGCGAGCAGTACTTC
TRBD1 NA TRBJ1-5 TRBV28 CASSLSGTGASPSNQPQHF TGTGCCAGCAGTCTAAGCGGGACAGGGGCGTCCCCCTCCAATCAGCCCCAGCATTTT
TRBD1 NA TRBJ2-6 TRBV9 CASSAARQGASSGANVLTF TGTGCCAGCAGCGCTGCCCGACAGGGGGCATCTTCCGGGGCCAACGTCCTGACTTTC
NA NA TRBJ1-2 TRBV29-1 CSVETHYGYTF TGCAGCGTTGAAACACACTATGGCTACACCTTC
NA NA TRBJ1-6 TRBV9 CASSVVEGSPLHF TGTGCCAGCAGCGTAGTGGAGGGATCACCCCTCCACTTT
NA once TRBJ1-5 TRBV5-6 CASSFRGSSNQPQHF TGTGCCAGCAGCTTTAGGGGCTCGAGCAATCAGCCCCAGCATTTT
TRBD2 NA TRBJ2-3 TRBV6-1 CASSEYGGSTDTQYF TGTGCCAGCAGTGAATACGGGGGGAGCACAGATACGCAGTATTTT
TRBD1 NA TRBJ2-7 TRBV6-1 CASRILGTGGDEQYF TGTGCCAGCAGGATACTCGGGACAGGGGGCGACGAGCAGTACTTC
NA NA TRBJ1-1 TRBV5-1 CASSPRERTEAFF TGCGCCAGCAGCCCCAGGGAACGCACTGAAGCTTTCTTT
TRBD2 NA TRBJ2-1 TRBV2 CASSGFQQVAGGGPNEQFF TGTGCCAGCAGTGGGTTCCAGCAAGTAGCGGGGGGCGGCCCGAATGAGCAGTTCTTC
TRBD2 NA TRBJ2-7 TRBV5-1 CASTVNPGLAAYEQYF TGCGCGAGCACCGTAAATCCGGGACTAGCGGCCTACGAGCAGTACTTC
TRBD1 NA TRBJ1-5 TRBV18 CASSPGTGSEQPQHF TGTGCCAGCTCACCAGGGACAGGGTCCGAACAGCCCCAGCATTTT
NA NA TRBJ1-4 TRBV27 CASSSLGELFF TGTGCCAGCAGCTCTTTGGGAGAACTGTTTTTT
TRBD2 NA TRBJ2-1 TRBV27 CASSLLAGGSSYNEQFF TGTGCCAGCAGTTTACTAGCGGGGGGGAGCTCCTACAATGAGCAGTTCTTC
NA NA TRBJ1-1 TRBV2 CASSAVTEAFF TGTGCCAGCAGTGCGGTTACTGAAGCTTTCTTT
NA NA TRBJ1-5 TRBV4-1 CASSQGGGRVNNQPQHF TGCGCCAGCAGCCAAGGGGGGGGCAGGGTGAACAATCAGCCCCAGCATTTT
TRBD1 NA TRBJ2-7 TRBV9 CASSVAPQYGTGASEQYF TGTGCCAGCAGCGTAGCCCCCCAGTACGGGACAGGGGCCTCCGAGCAGTACTTC
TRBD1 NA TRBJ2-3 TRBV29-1 CSVEGQGNADTQYF TGCAGCGTGGAGGGACAGGGAAACGCAGATACGCAGTATTTT
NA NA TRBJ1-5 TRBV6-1 CASSQGILNQPQHF TGTGCCAGCAGTCAGGGGATACTCAATCAGCCCCAGCATTTT
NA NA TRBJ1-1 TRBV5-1 CASSNEMNTEAFF TGCGCCAGCAGCAATGAGATGAACACTGAAGCTTTCTTT
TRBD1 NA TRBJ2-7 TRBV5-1 CASSTGDRHFEQYF TGCGCCAGCAGCACCGGGGACAGGCACTTCGAGCAGTACTTC
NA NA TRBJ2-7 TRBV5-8 CASSLDRLGRRYEQCF TGTGCCAGCAGCTTGGATCGGCTTGGGCGCCGATACGAGCAGTGCTTC
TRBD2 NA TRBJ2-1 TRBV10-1 CASRDPGLAGGINEQFF TGCGCCAGCAGGGATCCGGGACTAGCGGGGGGGATCAATGAGCAGTTCTTC
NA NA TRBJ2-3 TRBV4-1 CASSQDLRSLMGTDTQYF TGCGCCAGCAGCCAAGATTTGAGATCCCTTATGGGCACAGATACGCAGTATTTT
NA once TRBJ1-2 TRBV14 CASSQRRVQGYTF TGTGCCAGCAGCCAAAGGAGGGTACAAGGCTACACCTTC
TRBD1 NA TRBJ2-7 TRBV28 CASSAPRGQGYHEQYF TGTGCCAGCAGTGCACCCCGGGGACAGGGGTACCACGAGCAGTACTTC
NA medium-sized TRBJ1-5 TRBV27 CATGTPSNQPQHF TGTGCCACTGGGACACCTAGCAATCAGCCCCAGCATTTT
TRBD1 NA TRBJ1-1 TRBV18 CASSPGQGQTEAFF TGTGCCAGCTCACCGGGACAGGGTCAGACTGAAGCTTTCTTT
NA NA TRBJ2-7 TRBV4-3 CASSQDLTLGEQYF TGCGCCAGCAGCCAAGATCTTACGCTCGGCGAGCAGTACTTC
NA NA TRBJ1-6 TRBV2 CASSLLDRVIDSPLHF TGTGCCAGCAGCCTATTAGACCGGGTAATTGATTCACCCCTCCACTTT
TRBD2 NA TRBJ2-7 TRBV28 CAASGGRNLRWEQYF TGTGCCGCCAGCGGGGGGAGAAACCTACGTTGGGAGCAGTACTTC
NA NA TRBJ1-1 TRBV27 CASSLSAGRYTEAFF TGTGCCAGCAGTTTATCGGCAGGGAGGTACACTGAAGCTTTCTTT
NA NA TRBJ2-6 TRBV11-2 CASSSLSGANVLTF TGTGCCAGCAGCTCCCTATCTGGGGCCAACGTCCTGACTTTC
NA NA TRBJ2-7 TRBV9 CASSVAGFSYEQYF TGTGCCAGCAGCGTGGCAGGTTTTTCCTACGAGCAGTACTTC
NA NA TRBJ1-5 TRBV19 CASSIREGMRYGNQPQHF TGTGCCAGTAGTATACGGGAGGGGATGCGTTATGGCAATCAGCCCCAGCATTTT
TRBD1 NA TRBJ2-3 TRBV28 CASSPTSLTPRDSRPTDTQYF TGTGCCAGCAGTCCAACTTCTTTGACTCCCCGGGACAGCCGACCCACAGATACGCAGTATTTT
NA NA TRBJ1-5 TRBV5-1 CASSPEGTSRNQPQHF TGCGCCAGCAGCCCTGAAGGGACATCGCGCAATCAGCCCCAGCATTTT
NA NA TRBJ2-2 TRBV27 CASKGGLGTGELFF TGTGCCAGCAAGGGAGGTTTAGGGACCGGGGAGCTGTTTTTT
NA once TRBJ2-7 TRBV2 CASSPFRGTDVYEQYF TGTGCCAGCAGTCCCTTTAGGGGGACCGACGTATACGAGCAGTACTTC
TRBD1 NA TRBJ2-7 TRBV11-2 CASSPPGQGAYEQYF TGTGCCAGCAGCCCTCCAGGACAGGGGGCCTACGAGCAGTACTTC
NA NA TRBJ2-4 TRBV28 CASSGRGRENIQYF TGTGCCAGCAGCGGGAGGGGGCGGGAAAACATTCAGTACTTC
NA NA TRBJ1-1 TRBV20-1 CSASGGEAFF TGCAGTGCGAGCGGCGGTGAAGCTTTCTTT
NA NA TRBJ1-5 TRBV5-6 CASSEQVYSNQPQHF TGTGCCAGCAGCGAACAGGTTTATAGCAATCAGCCCCAGCATTTT
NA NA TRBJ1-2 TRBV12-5 CASARANYGYTF TGTGCTAGTGCCAGGGCTAACTATGGCTACACCTTC
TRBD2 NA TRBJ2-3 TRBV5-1 CASSVPGLAGGSADTQYF TGCGCCAGCAGCGTCCCGGGACTAGCGGGGGGGTCGGCAGATACGCAGTATTTT
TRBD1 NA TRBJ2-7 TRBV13 CASSLNRDRVLSEQYF TGTGCCAGCAGCCTTAACCGGGACAGGGTTCTGAGTGAGCAGTACTTC
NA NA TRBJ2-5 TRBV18 CASRDPRGTQETQYF TGTGCCAGCAGAGATCCGAGGGGGACCCAAGAGACCCAGTACTTC
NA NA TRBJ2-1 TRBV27 CASSEQGYNEQFF TGTGCCAGCAGTGAACAGGGTTACAATGAGCAGTTCTTC
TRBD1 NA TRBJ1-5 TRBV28 CASRGRTGASNQPQHF TGTGCCAGCAGGGGCAGGACAGGGGCTAGCAATCAGCCCCAGCATTTT
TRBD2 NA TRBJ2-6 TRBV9 CASSVAGGLGANVLTF TGTGCCAGCAGCGTAGCGGGGGGGCTTGGGGCCAACGTCCTGACTTTC
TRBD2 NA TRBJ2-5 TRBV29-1 CSVVERGSGETQYF TGCAGCGTTGTCGAGCGGGGGTCAGGGGAGACCCAGTACTTC
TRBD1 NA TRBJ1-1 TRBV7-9 CASSLSTGGTEAFF TGTGCCAGCAGCTTATCGACAGGGGGCACTGAAGCTTTCTTT
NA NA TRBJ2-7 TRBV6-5 CASSYLTGLGEQYF TGTGCCAGCAGTTACTTAACAGGCCTGGGGGAGCAGTACTTC